A selection of T cell receptor beta chains follows, all from one sample in a study of OX40 agonist ivuxolimab in advanced cancers. The repertoire was sequenced with immunoSEQ multiplex PCR; TCRdb's copy has only in-frame clones and lacks some. The table lists 65,000 to 80,000 clones, about 85% of them singletons. This sample comprised CD4+ or CD8+ T cells sorted from blood, obtained in a trial of the OX40 agonist ivuxolimab. The receptors originated from an adult with an advanced solid tumor such as melanoma, head and neck, liver or kidney cancer. Each CDR3 is given with its conserved first and last residue. The D gene is left open where the match is weak. Only part of the rows carry a size: once, few, many, or a class if the clone is expanded.

d_call: TRBD2; clone_size: NA; v_call: TRBV14; j_call: TRBJ2-2; cdr3_nt: TGTGCCAGCAGCCCCGGGAGGGCCGGGGAGCTGTTTTTT; cdr3_aa: CASSPGRAGELFF
d_call: NA; clone_size: NA; v_call: TRBV7-6; j_call: TRBJ1-1; cdr3_nt: TGTGCCAGCAGCTTAGGAGCAGGGACGAACACTGAAGCTTTCTTT; cdr3_aa: CASSLGAGTNTEAFF
d_call: NA; clone_size: NA; v_call: TRBV7-9; j_call: TRBJ2-3; cdr3_nt: TGTGCCAGCAGCGTACAGGGTAGCACAGATACGCAGTATTTT; cdr3_aa: CASSVQGSTDTQYF
d_call: NA; clone_size: NA; v_call: TRBV6-1; j_call: TRBJ1-3; cdr3_nt: TGTGCCAGCAGTGAAGCGCGAAGGGCCTCTGGAAACACCATATATTTT; cdr3_aa: CASSEARRASGNTIYF
d_call: TRBD2; clone_size: NA; v_call: TRBV7-9; j_call: TRBJ2-3; cdr3_nt: TGTGCCAGCAGCTTAGCGCTTAGCGGGTACACAGATACGCAGTATTTT; cdr3_aa: CASSLALSGYTDTQYF
d_call: NA; clone_size: NA; v_call: TRBV10-3; j_call: TRBJ2-7; cdr3_nt: TGTGCCATCAGTGAGGATGCGCGGACGGCTTCCTACGAGCAGTACTTC; cdr3_aa: CAISEDARTASYEQYF
d_call: NA; clone_size: NA; v_call: TRBV6-6; j_call: TRBJ1-1; cdr3_nt: TGTGCCAGCAGTTACGTTGGAGGAACTGAAGCTTTCTTT; cdr3_aa: CASSYVGGTEAFF
d_call: TRBD2; clone_size: once; v_call: TRBV4-2; j_call: TRBJ2-3; cdr3_nt: TGTGCCAGCAGCCAAGAGGGAGCGGGACCCCCCACAGATACGCAGTATTTT; cdr3_aa: CASSQEGAGPPTDTQYF
d_call: NA; clone_size: NA; v_call: TRBV18; j_call: TRBJ1-1; cdr3_nt: TGTGCCAGCTCACCAAGGAACGCTGAAGCTTTCTTT; cdr3_aa: CASSPRNAEAFF
d_call: NA; clone_size: NA; v_call: TRBV5-4; j_call: TRBJ1-2; cdr3_nt: TGTGCCAGCAGCATGGGACCGCGCGGTAACTATGGCTACACCTTC; cdr3_aa: CASSMGPRGNYGYTF
d_call: NA; clone_size: NA; v_call: TRBV4-2; j_call: TRBJ2-2; cdr3_nt: TGTGCCAGCAGCCAAGGGGGGGCAGGGGTGACCGGGGAGCTGTTTTTT; cdr3_aa: CASSQGGAGVTGELFF
d_call: NA; clone_size: NA; v_call: TRBV14; j_call: TRBJ1-1; cdr3_nt: TGTGCCAGCAGCCAAGGGGCCCGGGGAAAAACTGAAGCTTTCTTT; cdr3_aa: CASSQGARGKTEAFF
d_call: NA; clone_size: once; v_call: TRBV7-7; j_call: TRBJ2-1; cdr3_nt: TGTGCCAGCAGCTCCGACCGTAACAGTCATGAGCAGTTCTTC; cdr3_aa: CASSSDRNSHEQFF
d_call: TRBD1; clone_size: NA; v_call: TRBV30; j_call: TRBJ1-2; cdr3_nt: TGTGCCTGGATAGCAGGGGGCGTCTATGGCTACACCTTC; cdr3_aa: CAWIAGGVYGYTF
d_call: NA; clone_size: NA; v_call: TRBV27; j_call: TRBJ2-5; cdr3_nt: TGTGCCAGCAGTTTCGTAGTAGATCTAGAGACCCAGTACTTC; cdr3_aa: CASSFVVDLETQYF
d_call: TRBD1; clone_size: NA; v_call: TRBV5-5; j_call: TRBJ2-7; cdr3_nt: TGTGCCAGCAGCTTGAAGGGACAGTTCACCTACGAGCAGTACTTC; cdr3_aa: CASSLKGQFTYEQYF
d_call: TRBD1; clone_size: NA; v_call: TRBV9; j_call: TRBJ2-5; cdr3_nt: TGTGCCAGCAGCGCAACAGGGGGTGGACAAGAGACCCAGTACTTC; cdr3_aa: CASSATGGGQETQYF
d_call: NA; clone_size: NA; v_call: TRBV18; j_call: TRBJ2-1; cdr3_nt: TGTGCCAGCTCACCAAGGGAGATTAACAATGAGCAGTTCTTC; cdr3_aa: CASSPREINNEQFF
d_call: NA; clone_size: NA; v_call: TRBV19; j_call: TRBJ2-1; cdr3_nt: TGTGCCAGTAGCCCAGGGTGGAATGAGCAGTTCTTC; cdr3_aa: CASSPGWNEQFF
d_call: TRBD1; clone_size: NA; v_call: TRBV6-1; j_call: TRBJ1-6; cdr3_nt: TGTGCCAGCAGTGCTCAGGGGGGAGACGGTTCACCCCTCCACTTT; cdr3_aa: CASSAQGGDGSPLHF
d_call: NA; clone_size: NA; v_call: TRBV7-6; j_call: TRBJ2-7; cdr3_nt: TGTGCCAGCAGCTTCGGCCAAACCTACGAGCAGTACTTC; cdr3_aa: CASSFGQTYEQYF
d_call: TRBD1; clone_size: NA; v_call: TRBV5-1; j_call: TRBJ2-7; cdr3_nt: TGCGCCAGCAGCCCCGGACAGGGGACGGACGAGCAGTACTTC; cdr3_aa: CASSPGQGTDEQYF
d_call: TRBD1; clone_size: NA; v_call: TRBV6-5; j_call: TRBJ2-5; cdr3_nt: TGTGCCAGCACCGAAGGACAGGGGGCGTGGGAGACCCAGTACTTC; cdr3_aa: CASTEGQGAWETQYF
d_call: NA; clone_size: once; v_call: TRBV25-1; j_call: TRBJ2-1; cdr3_nt: TGTGCCTCCGCGTTCTACAATGAGCAGTTCTTC; cdr3_aa: CASAFYNEQFF
d_call: NA; clone_size: NA; v_call: TRBV7-2; j_call: TRBJ1-5; cdr3_nt: TGTGCCAGCAGCTTTGACAGTAGCAATCAGCCCCAGCATTTT; cdr3_aa: CASSFDSSNQPQHF
d_call: TRBD2; clone_size: NA; v_call: TRBV19; j_call: TRBJ2-1; cdr3_nt: TGTGCCAGTCGGACTAGCGGGAGAACCTACAATGAGCAGTTCTTC; cdr3_aa: CASRTSGRTYNEQFF
d_call: NA; clone_size: NA; v_call: TRBV2; j_call: TRBJ2-5; cdr3_nt: TGTGCCAGCATATTGGTCAGCCAAGAGACCCAGTACTTC; cdr3_aa: CASILVSQETQYF
d_call: TRBD1; clone_size: NA; v_call: TRBV5-1; j_call: TRBJ1-3; cdr3_nt: TGCGCCAGCAGCTTGTGGGTTACAGGGGTCGGAAACACCATATATTTT; cdr3_aa: CASSLWVTGVGNTIYF
d_call: TRBD1; clone_size: NA; v_call: TRBV5-5; j_call: TRBJ2-5; cdr3_nt: TGTGCCAGCTCGCGCAGGGGGCTTGAAGAGACCCAGTACTTC; cdr3_aa: CASSRRGLEETQYF
d_call: NA; clone_size: NA; v_call: TRBV10-3; j_call: TRBJ1-4; cdr3_nt: TGTGCCATCAGTGGACAGGCGAGTAATGAAAAACTGTTTTTT; cdr3_aa: CAISGQASNEKLFF
d_call: NA; clone_size: NA; v_call: TRBV28; j_call: TRBJ1-2; cdr3_nt: TGTGCCAGCAGTTTATTCGGACAGTTTTTCCCCTTTGGCTACACCTTC; cdr3_aa: CASSLFGQFFPFGYTF